The rows below give T cell receptor beta chains drawn from one sample of a study of control samples from healthy donors and cancer patients. Repertoires were generated with immunoSEQ multiplex PCR, while TCRdb's copy carries only in-frame clones and drops some. The sample consists of 65,000 to 100,000 clones, roughly nine tenths of them appearing once. Sequenced input: blood. The receptors stem from a man aged 45-65 years in good health. The CDR3 runs from the conserved cysteine through the conserved F or W. Part of the rows lack a size; the others show once, few, many or a class for expanded clones.

cdr3_aa,v_call,clone_size,j_call
CASSVRTEQYF,TRBV9,.,TRBJ2-7
CASSLTVNEKLFF,TRBV27,.,TRBJ1-4
CASSPGTTIAMNTEAFF,TRBV7-6,.,TRBJ1-1
CASSLGRVVVYTF,TRBV5-6,.,TRBJ1-2
CASSLAGFGNTIYF,TRBV5-6,.,TRBJ1-3
CASSQGWSGGRNEQFF,TRBV14,once,TRBJ2-1
CACSLGGIEAFF,TRBV12-3/TRBV12-4,.,TRBJ1-1
CASRTSLASYNEQFF,TRBV6-5,once,TRBJ2-1
CASSNWPGPGYTF,TRBV19,few,TRBJ1-2
CASSEGKTGNTIYF,TRBV10-2,.,TRBJ1-3
CASSQDPISGQGVSYNEQFF,TRBV3-1/TRBV3-2,.,TRBJ2-1
CAWSDWNTEAFF,TRBV30,.,TRBJ1-1
CASSESLLEAFF,TRBV6-1,.,TRBJ1-1
CAWSVQRGRATIYF,TRBV30,once,TRBJ1-3
CASSRQTGLNGYTF,TRBV9,.,TRBJ1-2
CASSQGPQGGQPQHF,TRBV6-5,once,TRBJ1-5
CASSTRRENTEAFF,TRBV19,.,TRBJ1-1
CASSQGPTNYGYTF,TRBV4-3,once,TRBJ1-2
CASSQDSSITEAFF,TRBV4-3,.,TRBJ1-1
CASSYRDFREKLFF,TRBV6-2/TRBV6-3,.,TRBJ1-4
CASRTGINEKLFF,TRBV5-1,once,TRBJ1-4
CASSLRQKNTEAFF,TRBV5-1,.,TRBJ1-1
CASSIVPQGEQFF,TRBV19,.,TRBJ2-1
CASSPPAGGESGANVLTF,TRBV18,few,TRBJ2-6
CASRKEQRSNQPQHF,TRBV6-5,once,TRBJ1-5
CASSVGPGSGELFF,TRBV9,.,TRBJ2-2
CASSAIGVGQPQHF,TRBV2,.,TRBJ1-5
CASSVGVDIVKETQYF,TRBV9,.,TRBJ2-5
CASSPLGLTNEKLFF,TRBV3-1/TRBV3-2,.,TRBJ1-4
CASSFGQGHPSTKQYF,TRBV11-2,few,TRBJ2-7
CASSFLTGTRSNQPQHF,TRBV5-8,.,TRBJ1-5
CASSDSQGALHFYTDTQYF,TRBV2,.,TRBJ2-3
CASSPNQGAYGELFF,TRBV3-1/TRBV3-2,once,TRBJ2-2
CASMTQGFTEAFF,TRBV2,.,TRBJ1-1
CASSIFGQVNQPQHF,TRBV19,.,TRBJ1-5
CASSLGLVTDTQYF,TRBV11-2,.,TRBJ2-3
CASSGGVLGILETQYF,TRBV6-1,.,TRBJ2-5
CAWKGLGAQSPLHF,TRBV30,.,TRBJ1-6
CASSEGLPDQPQHF,TRBV10-1,.,TRBJ1-5
CASSQGQVLGNTIYF,TRBV3-1/TRBV3-2,once,TRBJ1-3
CASSEFPGGNEQFF,TRBV10-1,.,TRBJ2-1
CAITRGRMTSYGYTF,TRBV6-5,.,TRBJ1-2
CATSRESRDRTYSPLHF,TRBV15,.,TRBJ1-6
CASSFRDPRTGELFF,TRBV6-2/TRBV6-3,.,TRBJ2-2
CASSGGIGQPQHF,TRBV14,.,TRBJ1-5
CASKNGMNTEAFF,TRBV2,once,TRBJ1-1
CASSKMNTEAFF,TRBV19,.,TRBJ1-1
CASSQRLGTSGAEQFF,TRBV4-1,.,TRBJ2-1
CASSYDREIQGYTF,TRBV6-5,.,TRBJ1-2
CASKIWDVSNQPQHF,TRBV6-5,.,TRBJ1-5
CASSQEQANTEAFF,TRBV3-1/TRBV3-2,.,TRBJ1-1
CASSLEVSLSSGANVLTF,TRBV5-1,.,TRBJ2-6
CASSSEQGGTTGELFF,TRBV18,.,TRBJ2-2
CAISESQGSRETQYF,TRBV10-3,.,TRBJ2-5
CASRDRTTGELFF,TRBV19,.,TRBJ2-2
CASSFPTSGGADTQYF,TRBV5-6,.,TRBJ2-3
CASSLRGSNTEAFF,TRBV7-2,once,TRBJ1-1
CASSILRASGGNEQFF,TRBV27,.,TRBJ2-1
CASSSSGTGIITDTQYF,TRBV27,.,TRBJ2-3
CASRQGAFAEAFF,TRBV6-5,.,TRBJ1-1